A selection of T cell receptor beta chains follows, all from one sample in a study of T cell clones after liver transplantation. Clones were sequenced by immunoSEQ multiplex PCR, and TCRdb holds only the in-frame ones, with some missing. The sample includes more than 15,000 clones, around 81% of them seen just once. The specimen comprised CD8+ T cells from blood, sampled around 50 months after liver transplant. These receptors were collected from a human patient who received a liver transplant. The graft donor may have contributed some T cells. The CDR3 runs from the conserved cysteine through the conserved F or W. A D gene is named only where the DNA matches it firmly. The listing skips clone size in some rows; elsewhere it reads once, few, many or a size class.

.	TRBV6-6	TRBJ2-7	.	TGTGCCAGCAGTTACAAGGGCCCAGCCTACGAGCAGTACTTC	CASSYKGPAYEQYF
once	TRBV7-2	TRBJ1-5	TRBD1	TGTGCCAGCAGCTTGGGACAGGGCAATCAGCCCCAGCATTTT	CASSLGQGNQPQHF
.	TRBV7-6	TRBJ2-7	TRBD1	TGTGCCAGCAGCCCGACCGGGACAGGGGATTACGAGCAGTACTTC	CASSPTGTGDYEQYF
.	TRBV7-3	TRBJ2-1	.	TGTGCCAGCAGACTTTTTGGGACTCCAAATGAGCAGTTCTTC	CASRLFGTPNEQFF
.	TRBV7-3	TRBJ2-7	.	TGCGCCAGCAGCCAAGATAGGGGGAGCTCCTACGAGCAGTACTTC	CASSQDRGSSYEQYF
.	TRBV15	TRBJ2-5	TRBD1	TGTGCCACCAGCAGAGAGGACAGGGTTAAAGAGACCCAGTACTTC	CATSREDRVKETQYF
medium-sized	TRBV6-4	TRBJ2-7	TRBD1	TGTGCCACCCGTCAGGGGGCGGCCGGTGAGCAGTACTTC	CATRQGAAGEQYF
once	TRBV23-1	TRBJ2-7	.	TGCGCCAGCAGTCGAAGAACCTACGAGCAGTACTTC	CASSRRTYEQYF
.	TRBV27	TRBJ2-7	.	TGTGCCAGCAGTAACCAGGTGTCGGGACACGATGACTACGAGCAGTACTTC	CASSNQVSGHDDYEQYF
.	TRBV5-1	TRBJ2-7	TRBD2	TGCGCCAGCAGCCCGACCGGGACTAGCTCCTACGAGCAGTACTTC	CASSPTGTSSYEQYF
.	TRBV6-5	TRBJ1-1	.	TGTGCCAGCAGTGTACAGGGAATGACTGAAGCTTTCTTT	CASSVQGMTEAFF
.	TRBV18	TRBJ2-1	.	TGTGCCAGCTCACCTCGATACAATGAGCAGTTCTTC	CASSPRYNEQFF
once	TRBV6-5	TRBJ2-3	.	TGTGCCAGCAGTTCCTCTAGCACAGATACGCAGTATTTT	CASSSSSTDTQYF
.	TRBV19	TRBJ1-2	.	TGTGCCAGTAGTTTTGGATGGGGCTACACCTTC	CASSFGWGYTF
.	TRBV5-6	TRBJ1-2	.	TGTGCCAGCAGCCCTTTACAGGGTTCCTATGGCTACACCTTC	CASSPLQGSYGYTF
.	TRBV27	TRBJ1-1	.	TGTGCCAGCAGTTTAACCTCCGGACAGATGAACACTGAAGCTTTCTTT	CASSLTSGQMNTEAFF
.	TRBV14	TRBJ2-1	TRBD2	TGTGCCAGCAGCCAAGGGCCCAGCGGGAACCCCAATGAGCAGTTCTTC	CASSQGPSGNPNEQFF
.	TRBV19	TRBJ1-1	.	TGTGCCAGTAGTGCCGGTGGCGGCGGCACTGAAGCTTTCTTT	CASSAGGGGTEAFF
.	TRBV4-1	TRBJ2-3	TRBD2	TGCGCCAGCAGCCAAGAGACTAGCGGGGGGGAAACAGATACGCAGTATTTT	CASSQETSGGETDTQYF
.	TRBV6-1	TRBJ2-1	.	TGTGCCAGCAGTGAACTGGGGGCCCTCTCCAATGAGCAGTTCTTC	CASSELGALSNEQFF
.	TRBV29-1	TRBJ1-1	.	TGCAGCGTTGAAAGTGCGGGGCTGGAGAACACTGAAGCTTTCTTT	CSVESAGLENTEAFF
.	TRBV7-9	TRBJ2-1	TRBD2	TGTGCCAGCAGCTTACTAGCGGGAGTGAACAATGAGCAGTTCTTC	CASSLLAGVNNEQFF
.	TRBV28	TRBJ2-7	.	TGTGCCAGCAGCATGTCCGGGGCCGACGAGCAGTACTTC	CASSMSGADEQYF
medium-sized	TRBV7-9	TRBJ2-5	TRBD1	TGTGCCAGCAATAAATTGACAGGGGACCAAGAGACCCAGTACTTC	CASNKLTGDQETQYF
.	TRBV14	TRBJ2-5	TRBD1	TGTGCCAGCAGCCGACAGGGGTCAGGAGAGACCCAGTACTTC	CASSRQGSGETQYF
.	TRBV27	TRBJ2-3	.	TGTGCCAGCAGTTTAGGAGACGATACGCAGTATTTT	CASSLGDDTQYF
.	TRBV13	TRBJ1-5	.	TGTGCCAGCAGCTTAGGCCCCCCCGGGCCCAATCAGCCCCAGCATTTT	CASSLGPPGPNQPQHF
.	TRBV4-3	TRBJ1-1	.	TGCGCCAGCAGCCAGTCCCTCAGGGGTGGCGGCACTGAAGCTTTCTTT	CASSQSLRGGGTEAFF
.	TRBV12-5	TRBJ2-1	.	TGTGCTAGTGGTTTGGTGGTGACCGAACACTCCTACAATGAGCAGTTCTTC	CASGLVVTEHSYNEQFF
.	TRBV7-3	TRBJ2-1	.	TGTGCCAGCAGCTCTGGATCTTTGGTTGAGCAGTTCTTC	CASSSGSLVEQFF
.	TRBV4-1	TRBJ2-7	TRBD1	TGCGCCAGCAGCCAAGCGGGCCAGGGGGCTTACGAGCAGTACTTC	CASSQAGQGAYEQYF
once	TRBV5-1	TRBJ2-1	TRBD2	TGCGCCAGCAGACTAGCGGGGAATGAGCAGTTCTTC	CASRLAGNEQFF
.	TRBV6-6	TRBJ2-7	TRBD1	TGTGCCAGCAGTTACACACCCGGGACAGGAGCCTACGAGCAGTACTTC	CASSYTPGTGAYEQYF
few	TRBV4-1	TRBJ2-7	TRBD2	TGCGCCAGCAGCCTGTCAGGACTAGCGGGAGACTACGAGCAGTACTTC	CASSLSGLAGDYEQYF
.	TRBV5-6	TRBJ1-2	.	TGTGCCAGCAGCTTGGAGGGGTACTATGGCTACACCTTC	CASSLEGYYGYTF
.	TRBV2	TRBJ1-1	.	TGTGCCACTGACAGTAACACTGAAGCTTTCTTT	CATDSNTEAFF
.	TRBV7-2	TRBJ2-1	TRBD1	TGTGCCAGCAGCCCTCCCCAGGGGGCGCAGAATGAGCAGTTCTTC	CASSPPQGAQNEQFF
.	TRBV19	TRBJ1-6	TRBD1	TGTGCCAGTAGTTTAACCGAGACAGGGAACTCACCCCTCCACTTT	CASSLTETGNSPLHF
.	TRBV6-5	TRBJ2-7	.	TGTGCCAGCAGTTACTCCCCGGGCGGCGAGCAGTACTTC	CASSYSPGGEQYF
.	TRBV28	TRBJ2-1	.	TGTGCCAGCAGTTTAGTCAGGGGTGAGCAGTTCTTC	CASSLVRGEQFF
few	TRBV9	TRBJ1-6	.	TGTGCCAGCAGCGAGGGATTTTCAAATTCACCCCTCCACTTT	CASSEGFSNSPLHF
many	TRBV16	TRBJ2-7	.	TGTGCCAGCAGACTCGACGGGGAGCAGTACTTC	CASRLDGEQYF
.	TRBV9	TRBJ2-5	TRBD2	TGTGCCAGCAGCGGACTCTCGACTAGCGGGAGAGAGACCCAGTACTTC	CASSGLSTSGRETQYF
few	TRBV6-1	TRBJ2-7	.	TGTGCCAGCAGTGAACCAGGACCCGGGGGAGGATACGAGCAGTACTTC	CASSEPGPGGGYEQYF
.	TRBV7-2	TRBJ1-1	.	TGTGCCAGCAGCCCTGGATTTGAAGCTTTCTTT	CASSPGFEAFF
.	TRBV9	TRBJ2-7	.	TGTGCCAGCAGCCCCCCGACAGGTTATCACGAGCAGTACTTC	CASSPPTGYHEQYF
.	TRBV7-9	TRBJ2-1	TRBD2	TGTGCCAGCAGCTTAGTGACTAGCGGAAACAACGAGCAGTTCTTC	CASSLVTSGNNEQFF
.	TRBV4-1	TRBJ2-3	.	TGCGCCAGCAGCCAAGAGCGGCTTGACACAGATACGCAGTATTTT	CASSQERLDTDTQYF
.	TRBV7-9	TRBJ2-5	.	TGTGCCAGCAGCTTTGACGGATCCGGAGAGGAGACCCAGTACTTC	CASSFDGSGEETQYF
.	TRBV7-8	TRBJ1-5	.	TGTGCCAGCAGCCCGCTTATTACCCGAGGCGATCAGCCCCAGCATTTT	CASSPLITRGDQPQHF
few	TRBV29-1	TRBJ2-3	TRBD2	TGCAGCGGCCAAGTAGAGGGACTAGCGGGGGGTCCGACAGATACGCAGTATTTT	CSGQVEGLAGGPTDTQYF
.	TRBV19	TRBJ2-1	TRBD2	TGTGCCAGTAGTCTAGCGGACAATGAGCAGTTCTTC	CASSLADNEQFF
.	TRBV5-1	TRBJ2-7	.	TGCGCCAGCAGCTTGGCGGGTGAGCAGTACTTC	CASSLAGEQYF
.	TRBV7-3	TRBJ1-2	TRBD1	TGTGCCAGCAGCCCCGAGGGGGCCAACTATGGCTACACCTTC	CASSPEGANYGYTF
.	TRBV7-9	TRBJ1-2	.	TGTGCCAGCAGCTTAGATTCAGGTATACACTATGGCTACACCTTC	CASSLDSGIHYGYTF